The source of this TCR beta chain is a study of cytomegalovirus exposure and HLA in healthy donors. Overall study: Approximately 200 million T cells yielded roughly 120 million unique TCR beta sequences in earlier analysis.

The study, taken as a whole, reports: Researchers catalogued over 150 TCR beta chains as cytomegalovirus-associated. Later analysis suggested links between common viral pathogens and several top significant clusters.

There are a few counts of this clone. Its target is unknown. This CDR3 region has 15 residues. Per germline, CDR1 MNHEY and CDR2 SMNVEV (reference sequence). Trimming took 3 bases from V and 4 from J; bases not matched to a gene: 7. 60 Vbeta and 13 Jbeta primers were used in PCR. Repertoires were generated with immunoSEQ multiplex PCR, while TCRdb's copy carries only in-frame clones and drops some. The sample consists of around 150,000 clones, roughly 75% of them appearing once. The TCR comes from a man aged 25-45 years in good health. Sequences were obtained from PBMCs. The chain has TRBV27 and TRBJ1-1; TRBD1 aligns across 8 bases. CDR3 in amino acids: CASSFRQGKGTEAFF. Written as DNA, the CDR3 is TGTGCCAGCAGTTTCCGACAGGGGAAGGGCACTGAAGCTTTCTTT.